The 3 T cell receptor beta chains given below trace back to one sample, sequenced in a study of blood T cell repertoires in COVID-19. The method was immunoSEQ multiplex PCR; TCRdb's version includes in-frame clones alone and lacks a portion of them. The sample lists 100,000 to 150,000 clones, 90% occurring once. Sequencing was done on a sample of peripheral blood. These receptors were taken from a woman in her sixties or seventies with COVID-19, enrolled during active disease.

This sequence joins TRBV19 and TRBJ2-3; TRBD2 might be the D (5 bases). Germline-derived CDR1 and CDR2 are LNHDA and SQIVND (reference sequence). V was pared by 5 bases and J by 0 bases, with 18 bases between. This CDR3 region has 17 residues. CDR3: CASSEIGLSPSTDTQYF. The CDR3 coding sequence is TGTGCCAGTAGTGAAATTGGACTCTCCCCTAGCACAGATACGCAGTATTTT.

This chain uses TRBV7-9 with TRBJ2-1; 11 bases fit TRBD2. The CDR3 runs 14 residues. Losses at the gene ends were 3 bases for V and 6 bases for J; bases not matched to a gene: 1. Germline CDR1 is SEHNR and CDR2 is FQNEAQ (reference sequence). Here the CDR3 DNA reads TGTGCCAGCAGCTTTAGCGGGGGGGCCAATGAGCAGTTCTTC. Residues: CASSFSGGANEQFF.

The rearrangement joins TRBV5-1 to TRBJ2-5, with TRBD1 identical over 8 bases. The CDR3 extends over 15 amino acids. Germline V CDR1 and CDR2: SGHRS, YFSETQ. V shed 0 bases, J shed 5 bases, and the junction held 6 bases outside the gene matches. The CDR3 DNA follows: TGCGCCAGCAGCTTGGCCCAGGGGGCGTGGGAGACCCAGTACTTC. Its translation is CASSLAQGAWETQYF.